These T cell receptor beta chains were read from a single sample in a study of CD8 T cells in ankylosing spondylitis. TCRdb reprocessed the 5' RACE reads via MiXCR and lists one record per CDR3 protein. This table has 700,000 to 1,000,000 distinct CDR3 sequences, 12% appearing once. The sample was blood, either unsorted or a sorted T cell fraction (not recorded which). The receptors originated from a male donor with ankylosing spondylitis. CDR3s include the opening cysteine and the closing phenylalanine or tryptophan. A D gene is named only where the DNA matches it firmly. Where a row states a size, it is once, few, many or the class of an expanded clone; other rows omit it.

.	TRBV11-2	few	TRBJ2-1	CASSLDGQTEQFF	TGTGCCAGCAGCTTAGACGGACAGACTGAGCAGTTCTTC
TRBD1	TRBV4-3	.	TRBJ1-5	CASSQAFDRENQPQHF	TGCGCCAGCAGCCAAGCTTTTGACAGGGAAAATCAGCCCCAGCATTTT
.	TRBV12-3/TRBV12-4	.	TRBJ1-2	CASSFLAGGYTF	.
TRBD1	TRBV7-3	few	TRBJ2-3	CASSSGTGASTDTQYF	TGTGCCAGCAGCTCCGGGACAGGAGCTAGCACAGATACGCAGTATTTT
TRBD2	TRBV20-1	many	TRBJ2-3	CSAERLAGGTDTQYF	TGCAGTGCTGAAAGACTAGCGGGGGGCACAGATACGCAGTATTTT
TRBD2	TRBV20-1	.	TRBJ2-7	CSARDAAGPYEQYF	TGCAGTGCTAGAGATGCAGCGGGACCCTACGAGCAGTACTTC
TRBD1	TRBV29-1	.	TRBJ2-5	CSVVQGAQETQYF	TGCAGCGTTGTACAGGGGGCACAAGAGACCCAGTACTTC
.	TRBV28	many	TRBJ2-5	CASSSLPRETQYF	TGTGCCAGCAGTTCCCTCCCCCGAGAGACCCAGTACTTC
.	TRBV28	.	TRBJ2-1	CASSPGGAFRYEQFF	TGTGCCAGCAGTCCCGGGGGTGCGTTCCGTTATGAGCAGTTCTTC
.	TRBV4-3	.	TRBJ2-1	CASSQDPTRTRNEQFF	TGCGCCAGCAGCCAAGATCCCACCCGGACGAGAAATGAGCAGTTCTTC
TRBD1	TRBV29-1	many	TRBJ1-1	CSAQQGEAEAFF	TGCAGCGCTCAACAGGGGGAGGCTGAAGCTTTCTTT
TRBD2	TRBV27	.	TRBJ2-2	CASTIAITSGSPTGELFF	TGTGCCAGCACCATTGCGATAACTAGCGGGAGTCCGACCGGGGAGCTGTTTTTT
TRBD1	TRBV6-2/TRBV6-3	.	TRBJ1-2	CASSRTGRNYGYTF	TGTGCCAGCAGTCGGACAGGGCGAAACTATGGCTACACCTTC
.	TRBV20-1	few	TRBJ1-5	CSAREFVLRDQPQHF	TGCAGTGCTAGAGAGTTTGTATTGAGGGATCAGCCCCAGCATTTT
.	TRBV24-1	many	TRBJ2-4	CATSDPIDNSGIQYF	TGTGCCACCAGTGACCCGATCGACAATTCGGGCATTCAGTACTTC
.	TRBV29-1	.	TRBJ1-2	CSVGQDDGYTF	TGCAGCGTTGGACAGGATGATGGCTACACCTTC